The clone carrying this T cell receptor beta chain was picked up a small number of times. Looked up from germline, CDR1 is SGHTA and CDR2 is FQGTGA. There are 16 residues in the CDR3. Trimming took 0 bases from V and 4 from J; bases not matched to a gene: 7. Enrolment of Seattle patients took place during active infection, and they were followed longitudinally. Libraries were prepared by immunoSEQ multiplex PCR; TCRdb keeps only in-frame clonotypes and omits some of them. The data contain under 400,000 clones, approximately 89% of them singletons. This sample was taken from a study of blood T cell repertoires in COVID-19. Across the whole study: There were acute and convalescent COVID-19 samples, and they came from the United States, Italy and Spain. Sample material is recorded as cDNA or gDNA derived from T cells, B-cell-depleted T cells, or PBMCs.

The source of this sequence is a woman aged 60-75 years with COVID-19, enrolled during active disease. V usage is TRBV7-3 and J usage is TRBJ1-1, with TRBD1 identical over 8 bases. Sequenced material: peripheral blood. The CDR3 nucleotides read TGTGCCAGCAGCTTAACCCCTGACAGGGGAGGCACTGAAGCTTTCTTT. This encodes CASSLTPDRGGTEAFF.